Presented here are 15 T cell receptor beta chains from one specimen sequenced in a study of graft-versus-host responses after intestinal transplantation. Data came from immunoSEQ multiplex PCR; TCRdb stores just in-frame clones and leaves some out. Of more than 10,000 clones in the sample, over 85% were seen once. Here the sequenced sample was PBMCs, taken approximately 35 months after intestinal transplantation. These receptors were obtained from a human patient who received an intestinal transplant, so some T cells may come from the graft donor.

This clone was detected once. V usage is TRBV5-6 and J usage is TRBJ2-3; 8 bases are a match to TRBD2. The J segment lost 1 base and the V segment lost 4 bases, leaving 2 bases of the junction unmatched. This CDR3 is built from 14 residues. Germline CDR1 reads SGHDT; CDR2 reads YYEEEE. The CDR3 loop reads CASSTGGRTDTQYF. The CDR3 nucleotides are TGTGCCAGCAGCACGGGGGGGCGCACAGATACGCAGTATTTT.

This chain links TRBV7-6 with TRBJ2-7; D not certain. V lost 4 bases and J 1 base, leaving 11 bases between the germline ends. The CDR3 is 14 residues long. The germline V gene encodes CDR1 SGHVS and CDR2 FNYEAQ. For the CDR3, the DNA is TGTGCCAGCAGCTCCTATGGACGGTCCTACGAGCAGTACTTC. Translation: CASSSYGRSYEQYF.

The V and J genes are TRBV28 and TRBJ1-6, with D tentatively TRBD1 (5 bases). Between the trimmed V and J ends, which lost 6 bases and 5 bases, there was a span of 11 bases. The CDR3 runs to 14 residues. Looked up from germline, CDR1 is MDHEN and CDR2 is SYDVKM. Here the CDR3 DNA reads TGTGCCAGCAGCGTTCGGGGGGATAATTCACCCCTCCACTTT. Translation: CASSVRGDNSPLHF.

The CDR3 DNA follows: TGTGCCAGCAGCCCCGGGACTAGCGGGTTGGCCTACAATGAGCAGTTCTTC. It specifies CASSPGTSGLAYNEQFF. The chain has TRBV5-8 and TRBJ2-1; 12 positions agree with TRBD2. The V segment lost 4 bases and the J segment 2 bases; nucleotides outside the gene matches: 7. Germline V CDR1 and CDR2: SGHTS, YDEGEE. The CDR3 has 17 amino acids. The full variable domain, its missing parts supplied by reference TRBV5-8 and TRBJ2-1, is EAGVTQSPTHLIKTRGQQATLRCSPISGHTSVYWYQQALGLGLQFLLWYDEGEERNRGNFPPRFSGRQFPNYSSELNVNALELEDSALYLCASSPGTSGLAYNEQFFGPGTRLTVL.

The chain couples TRBV6-1 to TRBJ1-2; unclear D gene. Germline V gives CDR1 MNHNS, CDR2 SASEGT. The CDR3 consists of 13 residues. V dropped 5 bases and J dropped 4 bases, with 11 bases sitting between them. CDR3 loop: CASSPRDRYGYTF. The CDR3 DNA reads as TGTGCCAGCAGTCCGCGCGACCGCTATGGCTACACCTTC.

The chain combines TRBV7-3 with TRBJ2-3, with TRBD2 identical over 8 bases. Losses at the gene ends were 2 bases for V and 0 bases for J; bases not matched to a gene: 1. Germline V gene data show CDR1 as SGHTA and CDR2 as FQGTGA. The CDR3 covers 15 residues. The CDR3 DNA sequence: TGTGCCAGCAGCTTAGCGGGGGGTAGCACAGATACGCAGTATTTT. Translation gives CASSLAGGSTDTQYF.

V gene TRBV6-5 combines with J gene TRBJ1-2, with a weak D call TRBD1 (5 bases). Germline CDR1 reads MNHEY; CDR2 reads SVGAGI. V shed 2 bases and J shed 10 bases, with 14 bases lying between them. The CDR3 runs 13 residues. The CDR3 reads CASSYGEGDVYTF. In nucleotides, the CDR3 is TGTGCCAGCAGTTACGGGGAAGGGGACGTCTACACCTTC.

V usage is TRBV6-5 and J usage is TRBJ2-3, with D unclear. V was shortened by 2 bases and J by 4 bases, with 4 bases between the two germline ends. The CDR3 runs to 12 residues. Per the germline V gene, CDR1 is MNHEY and CDR2 is SVGAGI. The DNA for the CDR3 is TGTGCCAGCAGTTACGGCTCAGATACGCAGTATTTT. Amino acids: CASSYGSDTQYF.

The chain links TRBV7-2 to TRBJ1-1; tentatively, D is TRBD1 (6 bases). Trimming cost V 7 bases and J 5 bases, with 14 bases left between them. Germline V gene data show CDR1 as SGHTA and CDR2 as FQGNSA. The CDR3 length is 13 residues. CDR3 sequence reads: CASTPRGRTEAFF. DNA of the CDR3: TGTGCCAGCACCCCCAGGGGCCGTACTGAAGCTTTCTTT.

The V and J genes are TRBV29-1 and TRBJ2-1, with 8 bases identical to TRBD1. The CDR3 has 14 amino acids. Unmatched junction bases numbered 12, after V lost 6 bases and J lost 8 bases. Germline CDR1 is SQVTM and CDR2 is ANQGSEA. CDR3 nucleotides: TGCAGCGTGGGCCGGACAGGGCGTGTCGATGAGCAGTTCTTC. As protein: CSVGRTGRVDEQFF.

This rearrangement joins TRBV13 to TRBJ2-1; D gene unclear. Trimming pared 7 bases from V and 8 bases from J, leaving 12 bases between. The V gene's germline CDR1 is PRHDT and CDR2 FYEKMQ (reference sequence). The CDR3 covers 12 residues. The CDR3 nucleotides are TGTGCCAGCACCGCAGCTATCGATGAGCAGTTCTTC. Translating gives CASTAAIDEQFF. The entire variable domain, with the rest obtained from reference TRBV13 and TRBJ2-1, is as follows: AAGVIQSPRHLIKEKRETATLKCYPIPRHDTVYWYQQGPGQDPQFLISFYEKMQSDKGSIPDRFSAQQFSDYHSELNMSSLELGDSALYFCASTAAIDEQFFGPGTRLTVL.

The chain employs TRBV6-6 and TRBJ1-5; D ambiguous. The germline gives CDR1 MNHNY, CDR2 SVGAGI (reference sequence). The CDR3 contains 15 residues. V shed 0 bases and J shed 7 bases, with 13 bases lying between them. CDR3 sequence reads: CASSYSSWGGQPQHF. CDR3 bases: TGTGCCAGCAGTTACTCGAGTTGGGGTGGGCAGCCCCAGCATTTT.

The rearrangement uses TRBV6-4 and TRBJ2-2; 11 bases are shared with TRBD2. V shed 4 bases, J shed 6 bases, and the junction held 7 bases outside the gene matches. CDR3 length equals 16 residues. Germline assignment: CDR1 MRHNA and CDR2 SNTAGT. CDR3 sequence (DNA): TGTGCCAGCAGTGCCATAGCGGGGGGGCCGTCCGGGGAGCTGTTTTTT. The encoded protein is CASSAIAGGPSGELFF.

The gene calls are TRBV21-1 and TRBJ1-2; TRBD1, as called in the table, went unchecked against the DNA. TRBV21-1 is a recognized pseudogene. This CDR3 comprises 16 residues. The CDR3 here is CASSKRAGGELNGYTF. The CDR3 nucleotides read TGTGCCAGCAGCAAAAGGGCAGGGGGCGAGTTGAACGGCTACACCTTC.

This chain connects TRBV7-8 to TRBJ1-3; the D gene is possibly TRBD1 (6 bases). Germline assignment: CDR1 SGHVS and CDR2 FQNEAQ. V was cut by 5 bases and J by 0 bases, with 14 bases left in between. This CDR3 is 16 amino acids long. The chain's CDR3 is CASSTWTALSGNTIYF. For the CDR3, the DNA is TGTGCCAGCAGCACCTGGACAGCACTCTCTGGAAACACCATATATTTT.